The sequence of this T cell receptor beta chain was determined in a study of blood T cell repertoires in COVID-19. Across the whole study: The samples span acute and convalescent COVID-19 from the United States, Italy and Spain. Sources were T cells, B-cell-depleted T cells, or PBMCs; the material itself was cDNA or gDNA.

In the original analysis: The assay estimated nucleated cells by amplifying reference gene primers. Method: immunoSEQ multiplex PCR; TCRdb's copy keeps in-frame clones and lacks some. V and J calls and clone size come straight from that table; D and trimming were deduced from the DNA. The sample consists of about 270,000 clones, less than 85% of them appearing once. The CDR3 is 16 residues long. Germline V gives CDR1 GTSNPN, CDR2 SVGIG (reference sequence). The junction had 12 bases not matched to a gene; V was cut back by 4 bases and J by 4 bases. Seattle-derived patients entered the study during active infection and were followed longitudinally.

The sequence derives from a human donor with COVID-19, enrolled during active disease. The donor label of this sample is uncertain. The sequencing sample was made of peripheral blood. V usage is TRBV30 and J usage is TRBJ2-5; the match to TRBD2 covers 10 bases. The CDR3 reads CAWTLGASGSRETQYF. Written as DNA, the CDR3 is TGTGCCTGGACCCTAGGAGCTAGCGGGAGTCGAGAGACCCAGTACTTC. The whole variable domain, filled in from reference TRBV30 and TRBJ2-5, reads SQTIHQWPATLVQPVGSPLSLECTVEGTSNPNLYWYRQAAGRGLQLLFYSVGIGQISSEVPQNLSASRPQDRQFILSSKKLLLSDSGFYLCAWTLGASGSRETQYFGPGTRLLVL.